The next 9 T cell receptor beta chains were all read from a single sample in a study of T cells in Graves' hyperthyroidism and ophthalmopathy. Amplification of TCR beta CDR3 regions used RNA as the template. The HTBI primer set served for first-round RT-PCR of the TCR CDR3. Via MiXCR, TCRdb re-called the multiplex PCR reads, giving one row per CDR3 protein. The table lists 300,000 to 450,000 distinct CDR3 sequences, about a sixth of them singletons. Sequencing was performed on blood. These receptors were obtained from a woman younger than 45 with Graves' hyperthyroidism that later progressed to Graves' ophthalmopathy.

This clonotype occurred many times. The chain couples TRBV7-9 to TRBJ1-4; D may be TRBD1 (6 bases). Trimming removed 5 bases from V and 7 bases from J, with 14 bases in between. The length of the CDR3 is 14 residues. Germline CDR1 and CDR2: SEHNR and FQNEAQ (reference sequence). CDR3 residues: CASSPGAAGEKLFF. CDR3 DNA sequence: TGTGCCAGCAGCCCGGGGGCGGCGGGTGAAAAACTGTTTTTT.

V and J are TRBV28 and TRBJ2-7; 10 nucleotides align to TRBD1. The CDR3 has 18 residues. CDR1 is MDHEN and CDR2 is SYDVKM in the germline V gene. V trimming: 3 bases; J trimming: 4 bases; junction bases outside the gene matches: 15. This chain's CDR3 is CASSFLSPGTGALYEQYF. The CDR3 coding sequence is TGTGCCAGCAGTTTCTTGTCCCCGGGGACAGGGGCCCTATACGAGCAGTACTTC. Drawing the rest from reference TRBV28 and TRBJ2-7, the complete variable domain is DVKVTQSSRYLVKRTGEKVFLECVQDMDHENMFWYRQDPGLGLRLIYFSYDVKMKEKGDIPEGYSVSREKKERFSLILESASTNQTSMYLCASSFLSPGTGALYEQYFGPGTRLTVT.

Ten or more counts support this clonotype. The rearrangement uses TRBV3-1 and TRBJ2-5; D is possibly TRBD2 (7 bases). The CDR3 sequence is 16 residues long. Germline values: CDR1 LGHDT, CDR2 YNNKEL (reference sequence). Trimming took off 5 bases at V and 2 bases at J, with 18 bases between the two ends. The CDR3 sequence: CASSGTSSGSQETQYF. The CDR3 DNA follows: TGTGCCAGCAGCGGGACATCTAGCGGATCGCAAGAGACCCAGTACTTC.

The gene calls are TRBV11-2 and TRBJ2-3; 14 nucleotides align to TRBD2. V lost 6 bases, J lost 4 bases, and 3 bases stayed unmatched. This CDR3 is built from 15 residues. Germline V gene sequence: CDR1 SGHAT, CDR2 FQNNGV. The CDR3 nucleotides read TGTGCCAGCAGTGGGACTAGCGGGGGCTCAGATACGCAGTATTTT. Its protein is CASSGTSGGSDTQYF.

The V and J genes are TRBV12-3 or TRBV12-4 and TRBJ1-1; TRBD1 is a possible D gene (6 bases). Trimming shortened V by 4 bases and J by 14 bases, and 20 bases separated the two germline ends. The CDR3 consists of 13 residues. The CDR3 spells CASSSGVTTEDFF. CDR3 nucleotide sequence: TGTGCCAGCAGTTCAGGGGTTACCACTGAAGACTTCTTT.

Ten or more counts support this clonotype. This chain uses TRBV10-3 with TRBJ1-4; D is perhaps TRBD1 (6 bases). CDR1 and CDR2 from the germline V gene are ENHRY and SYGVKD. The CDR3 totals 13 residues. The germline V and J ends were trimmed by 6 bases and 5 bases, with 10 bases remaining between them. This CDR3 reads CAIRDRQNEKLFF. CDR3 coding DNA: TGTGCCATCAGGGACAGACAGAATGAAAAACTGTTTTTT.

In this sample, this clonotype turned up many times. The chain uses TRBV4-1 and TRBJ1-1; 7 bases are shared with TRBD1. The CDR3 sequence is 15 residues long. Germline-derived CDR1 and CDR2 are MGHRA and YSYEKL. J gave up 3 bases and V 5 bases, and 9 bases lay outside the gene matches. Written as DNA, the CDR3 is TGCGCCAGCAGCGAATACAGGGGTTCGGACACTGAAGCTTTCTTT. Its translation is CASSEYRGSDTEAFF.

Written as DNA, the CDR3 is TGCGCCAGCCGGCCATTTGACAGCTACACCGGGGAGCTGTTTTTT. Its translation: CASRPFDSYTGELFF. This chain joins TRBV5-1 and TRBJ2-2; D perhaps matches TRBD1 (5 bases). CDR3 length equals 15 residues. With 7 bases removed from V and 3 bases from J, the gap between germline ends came to 16 bases. Germline V gene sequence: CDR1 SGHRS, CDR2 YFSETQ.

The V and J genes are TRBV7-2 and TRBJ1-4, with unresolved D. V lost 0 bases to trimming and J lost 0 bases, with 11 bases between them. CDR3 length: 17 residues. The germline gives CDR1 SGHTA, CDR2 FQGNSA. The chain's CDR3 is CASSLAYSGSTNEKLFF. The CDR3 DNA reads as TGTGCCAGCAGCTTAGCTTATTCGGGGTCAACTAATGAAAAACTGTTTTTT.